A single sample is the source of the 8 T cell receptor beta chains below, sequenced in a study of Graves' ophthalmopathy and Graves' hyperthyroidism. Amplified material comprised TCR beta CDR3 regions derived from RNA transcripts. Scientists carried out first-round RT-PCR using HTBI primers and then a second-round multiplex PCR. Using its own MiXCR run on the multiplex PCR reads, TCRdb lists one record per CDR3 protein. Altogether 900,000 to 1,200,000 distinct CDR3 sequences are present, about 36% being singletons, with the ten largest covering approximately 12%. The sample was peripheral blood or thyroid tissue (not recorded which). These receptors were collected from an adult man with Graves' hyperthyroidism.

This clonotype was counted many times. The chain recombines TRBV20-1 with TRBJ1-2; TRBD1 is a possible D gene (5 bases). The CDR3 is 13 amino acids. CDR1 and CDR2 from the germline V gene are DFQATT and SNEGSKA (reference sequence). Trimming removed 1 base from V and 13 bases from J, with 19 bases in between. The CDR3 sequence: CSARVGRTMGTTF. CDR3 bases: TGCAGTGCTAGAGTAGGGCGGACTATGGGGACCACCTTC.

This sequence joins TRBV11-3 and TRBJ2-7; 7 bases agree with TRBD1. Trimming removed 6 bases from V and 2 bases from J; junction bases left unmatched: 10. The CDR3 covers 15 residues. Germline V gives CDR1 SGHNT, CDR2 YENEEA. Written as DNA, the CDR3 is TGTGCCAGCAGTTCCCCTGGACAGGTGGCCTACGAGCAGTACTTC. Translation gives CASSSPGQVAYEQYF.

This clonotype turned up a few times. This chain connects TRBV30 to TRBJ1-5; 7 bases are a match to TRBD1. This CDR3 has 15 amino acids. CDR1 is GTSNPN, CDR2 SVGIG, per germline (reference sequence). Trimming at V came to 0 bases and at J to 6 bases, leaving 8 bases not matched to a gene. The CDR3 bases are TGTGCCTGGAGTGTTGGGGACAGATTCGGTCAGCCCCAGCATTTT. This gives the protein CAWSVGDRFGQPQHF.

This clonotype has ten or more counts. J is TRBJ1-2 and V is TRBV29-1; D gene uncertain. Germline V gene lookup returns CDR1 SQVTM and CDR2 ANQGSEA. V lost 6 bases and J 6 bases, leaving 23 bases between the germline ends. CDR3 length: 15 residues. The chain's CDR3 is CSVKKTYRPADGYTF. The CDR3 DNA reads TGCAGCGTGAAAAAGACATATCGGCCCGCGGATGGCTACACCTTC. The entire variable domain, with the rest obtained from reference TRBV29-1 and TRBJ1-2, is as follows: SAVISQKPSRDICQRGTSLTIQCQVDSQVTMMFWYRQQPGQSLTLIATANQGSEATYESGFVIDKFPISRPNLTFSTLTVSNMSPEDSSIYLCSVKKTYRPADGYTFGSGTRLTVV.

CDR3: CASSAPEESSNQPQHF. The CDR3, as DNA: TGTGCCAGCAGTGCCCCAGAGGAAAGTAGCAATCAGCCCCAGCATTTT. V and J are TRBV2 and TRBJ1-5; D is ambiguous. The V gene's germline CDR1 is SNHLY and CDR2 FYNNEI. The CDR3 runs to 16 residues. Trimming cost V 4 bases and J 0 bases, with 13 bases left between them.

The CDR3 protein is CATSRVGGLLETQYF. CDR3 sequence (DNA): TGTGCCACCAGCAGAGTTGGGGGGTTGTTGGAGACCCAGTACTTC. The chain joins TRBV15 to TRBJ2-5, with D tentatively TRBD2 (6 bases). Trimming removed 1 base from V and 5 bases from J, with 14 bases in between. CDR3 length equals 15 residues. The V gene's germline CDR1 is LNHNV and CDR2 YYDKDF (reference sequence).

This rearrangement joins TRBV7-2 to TRBJ1-6; D unclear. V dropped 8 bases and J dropped 11 bases, with 16 bases sitting between them. CDR1 and CDR2 (germline): SGHTA, FQGNSA. The CDR3 is 13 amino acids. CDR3 sequence (DNA): TGTGCCAGCTCACTCCCCCCGGAGGCACCCCTCCACTTT. As protein: CASSLPPEAPLHF.

This clonotype turned up a few times. Since a much larger clone is just one base distant, this may be a read error. The CDR3 ends on some other residue instead of the conserved phenylalanine or tryptophan, so this is likely a read error. The V gene is TRBV7-9, the J gene TRBJ2-7, with D maybe TRBD2 (5 bases). The CDR3 extends over 14 amino acids. The V and J ends lost 5 bases and 3 bases respectively, with 14 bases between them. Germline CDR1 SEHNR, CDR2 FQNEAQ (reference sequence). CDR3 residues: CASSPLLGDYEQYL. CDR3 nucleotide sequence: TGTGCCAGCAGCCCCCTTCTCGGGGACTACGAGCAGTACCTC.